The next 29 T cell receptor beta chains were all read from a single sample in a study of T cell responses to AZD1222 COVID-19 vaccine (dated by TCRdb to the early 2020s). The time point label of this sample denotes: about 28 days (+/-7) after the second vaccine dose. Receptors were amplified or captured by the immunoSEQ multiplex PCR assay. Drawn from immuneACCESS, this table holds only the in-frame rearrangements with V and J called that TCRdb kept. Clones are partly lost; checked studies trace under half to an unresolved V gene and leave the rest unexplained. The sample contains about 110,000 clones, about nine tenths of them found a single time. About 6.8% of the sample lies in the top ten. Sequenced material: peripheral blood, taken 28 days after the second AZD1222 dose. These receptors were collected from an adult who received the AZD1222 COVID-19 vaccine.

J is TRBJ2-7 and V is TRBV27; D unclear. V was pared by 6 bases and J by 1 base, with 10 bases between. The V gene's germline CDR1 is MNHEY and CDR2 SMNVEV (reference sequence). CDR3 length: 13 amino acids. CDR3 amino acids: CASSFRGSYEQYF. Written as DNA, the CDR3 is TGTGCCAGCAGCTTCCGCGGTTCCTACGAGCAGTACTTC.

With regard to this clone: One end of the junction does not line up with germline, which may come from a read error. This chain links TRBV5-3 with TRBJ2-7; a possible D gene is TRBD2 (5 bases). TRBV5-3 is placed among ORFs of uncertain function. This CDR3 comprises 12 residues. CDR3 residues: CARSSEVRLTGF. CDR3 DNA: TGTGCCAGAAGCTCAGAGGTCCGCCTAACGGGGTTC.

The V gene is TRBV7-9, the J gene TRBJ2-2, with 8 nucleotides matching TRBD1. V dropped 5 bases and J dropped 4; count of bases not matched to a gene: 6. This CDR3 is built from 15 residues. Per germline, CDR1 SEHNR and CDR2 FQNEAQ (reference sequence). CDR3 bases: TGTGCCAGCAGCCCCGGACAGGGAGGCACCGGGGAGCTGTTTTTT. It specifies CASSPGQGGTGELFF.

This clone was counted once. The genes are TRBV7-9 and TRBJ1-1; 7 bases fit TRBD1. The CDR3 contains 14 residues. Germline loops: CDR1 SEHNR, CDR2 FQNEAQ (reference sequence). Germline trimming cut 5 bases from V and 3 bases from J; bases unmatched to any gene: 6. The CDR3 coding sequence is TGTGCCAGCAGCCTCGGGACAGATCACACTGAAGCTTTCTTT. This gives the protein CASSLGTDHTEAFF.

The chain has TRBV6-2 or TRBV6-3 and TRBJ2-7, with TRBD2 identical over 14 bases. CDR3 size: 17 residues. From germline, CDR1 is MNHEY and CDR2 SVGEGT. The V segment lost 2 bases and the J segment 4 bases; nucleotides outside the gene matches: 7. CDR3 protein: CASSYQGLAGEGYEQYF. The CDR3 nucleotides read TGTGCCAGCAGTTACCAGGGACTAGCGGGAGAAGGGTACGAGCAGTACTTC.

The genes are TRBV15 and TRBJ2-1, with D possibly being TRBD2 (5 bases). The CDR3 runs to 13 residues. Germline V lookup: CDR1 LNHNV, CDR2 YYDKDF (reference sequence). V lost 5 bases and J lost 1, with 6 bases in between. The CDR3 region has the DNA TGTGCCACCAGCGGAGGATCCTACAATGAGCAGTTCTTC. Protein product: CATSGGSYNEQFF.

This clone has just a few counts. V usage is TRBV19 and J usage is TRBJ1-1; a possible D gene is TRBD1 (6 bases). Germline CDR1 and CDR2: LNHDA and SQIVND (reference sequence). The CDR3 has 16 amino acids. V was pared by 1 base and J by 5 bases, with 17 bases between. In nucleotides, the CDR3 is TGTGCCAGTAGTATAGTTAACCGGGGGCGCAGGACTGAAGCTTTCTTT. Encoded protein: CASSIVNRGRRTEAFF.

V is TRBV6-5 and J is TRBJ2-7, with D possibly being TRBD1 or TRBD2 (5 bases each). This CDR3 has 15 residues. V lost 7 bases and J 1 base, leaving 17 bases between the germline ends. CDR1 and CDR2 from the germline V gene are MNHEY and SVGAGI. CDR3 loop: CASNPRDPTSYEQYF. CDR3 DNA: TGTGCCAGCAATCCCCGGGACCCCACTTCCTACGAGCAGTACTTC.

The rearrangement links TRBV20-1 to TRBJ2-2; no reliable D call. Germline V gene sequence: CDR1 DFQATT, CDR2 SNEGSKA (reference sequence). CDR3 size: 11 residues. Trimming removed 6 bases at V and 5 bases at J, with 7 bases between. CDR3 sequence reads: CSALGTGELFF. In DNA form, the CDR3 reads TGCAGTGCCCTAGGGACCGGGGAGCTGTTTTTT.

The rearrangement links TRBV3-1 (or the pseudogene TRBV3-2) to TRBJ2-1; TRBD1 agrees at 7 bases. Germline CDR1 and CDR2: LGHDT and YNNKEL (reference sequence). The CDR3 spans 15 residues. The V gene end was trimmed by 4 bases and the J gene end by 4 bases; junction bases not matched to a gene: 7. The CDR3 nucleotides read TGTGCCAGCAGCCTAAGGGGGACAGTATACAATGAGCAGTTCTTC. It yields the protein CASSLRGTVYNEQFF.

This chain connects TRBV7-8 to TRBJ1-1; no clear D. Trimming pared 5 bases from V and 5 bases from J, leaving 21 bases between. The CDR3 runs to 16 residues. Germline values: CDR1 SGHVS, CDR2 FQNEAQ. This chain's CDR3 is CASSPEVGRLGTEAFF. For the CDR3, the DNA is TGTGCCAGCAGCCCAGAGGTCGGCAGGTTGGGGACTGAAGCTTTCTTT.

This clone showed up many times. For the CDR3, the DNA is TGTGCCAGCAGTGAAGGGCCCTCCTTTGCCGGGGAGCTGTTTTTT. Its protein is CASSEGPSFAGELFF. The chain links TRBV6-4 to TRBJ2-2; D gene ambiguous. The ends were cut back, 3 bases at V and 6 bases at J, with 14 bases in the middle. Germline V gene sequence: CDR1 MRHNA, CDR2 SNTAGT. This CDR3 contains 15 residues.

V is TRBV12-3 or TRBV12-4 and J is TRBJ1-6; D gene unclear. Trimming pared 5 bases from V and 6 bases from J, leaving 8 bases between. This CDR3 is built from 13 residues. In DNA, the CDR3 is TGTGCCAGCAGTCTAGGGAGTAATTCACCCCTCCACTTT. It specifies CASSLGSNSPLHF.

The DNA for the CDR3 is TGCAGCGTTGAAGGGCTCGTGACTAGCGGCACCACTGGGGAGCAGTACTTC. It codes for CSVEGLVTSGTTGEQYF. The chain uses TRBV29-1 and TRBJ2-7; 9 nucleotides align to TRBD2. The CDR3 consists of 17 residues. Germline V gene lookup returns CDR1 SQVTM and CDR2 ANQGSEA. Trimming took 1 base from V and 7 from J; bases not matched to a gene: 17.

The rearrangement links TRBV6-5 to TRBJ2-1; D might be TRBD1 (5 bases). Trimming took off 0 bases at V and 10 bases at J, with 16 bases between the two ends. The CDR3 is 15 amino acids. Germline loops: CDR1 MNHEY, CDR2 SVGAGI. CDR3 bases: TGTGCCAGCAGTTACTCTCGTCTGGGGCCGTGGGAGCAGTTCTTC. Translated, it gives CASSYSRLGPWEQFF.

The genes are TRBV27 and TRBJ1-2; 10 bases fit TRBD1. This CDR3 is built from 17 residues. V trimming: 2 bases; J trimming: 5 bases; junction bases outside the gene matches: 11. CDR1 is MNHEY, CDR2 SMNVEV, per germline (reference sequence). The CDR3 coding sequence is TGTGCCAGCAGTTTAAGTGTGGGGGACAGGGGTGTATATGGCTACACCTTC. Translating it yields CASSLSVGDRGVYGYTF.

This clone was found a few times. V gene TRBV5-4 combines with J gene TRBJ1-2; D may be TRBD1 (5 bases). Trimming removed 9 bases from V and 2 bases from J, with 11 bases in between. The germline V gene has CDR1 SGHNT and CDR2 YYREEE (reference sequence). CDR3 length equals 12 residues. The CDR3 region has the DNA TGTGCCACCCACGGGGGGAACTATGGCTACACCTTC. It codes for CATHGGNYGYTF.

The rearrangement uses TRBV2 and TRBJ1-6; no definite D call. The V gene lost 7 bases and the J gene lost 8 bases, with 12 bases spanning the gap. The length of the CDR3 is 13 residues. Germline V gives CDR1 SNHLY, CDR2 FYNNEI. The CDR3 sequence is CASIDGSDSPLHF. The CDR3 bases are TGTGCCAGCATAGACGGGAGCGATTCACCCCTCCACTTT.

CDR3: CASSLDYSGINTPQHF. The CDR3 nucleotides are TGTGCCAGCAGTTTGGACTACAGTGGTATCAACACGCCCCAGCATTTT. The chain couples TRBV27 to TRBJ1-5, with no clear D. Germline CDR1 is MNHEY and CDR2 is SMNVEV (reference sequence). V was trimmed by 3 bases and J by 9 bases, leaving 21 bases between them. The length of the CDR3 is 16 residues.

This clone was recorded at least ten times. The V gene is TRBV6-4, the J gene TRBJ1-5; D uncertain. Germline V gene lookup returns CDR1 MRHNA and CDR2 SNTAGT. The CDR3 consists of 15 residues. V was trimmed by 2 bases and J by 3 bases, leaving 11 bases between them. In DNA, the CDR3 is TGTGCCAGCAGTGACCAGGACGGACCCAATCAGCCCCAGCATTTT. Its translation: CASSDQDGPNQPQHF.

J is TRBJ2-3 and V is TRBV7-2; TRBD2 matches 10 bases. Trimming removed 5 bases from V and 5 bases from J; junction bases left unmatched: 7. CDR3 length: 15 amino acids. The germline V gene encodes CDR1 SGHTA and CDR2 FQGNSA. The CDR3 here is CASSLELAGGDTQYF. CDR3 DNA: TGTGCCAGCAGCCTCGAATTAGCGGGAGGAGATACGCAGTATTTT. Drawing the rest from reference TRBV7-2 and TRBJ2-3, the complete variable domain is GAGVSQSPSNKVTEKGKDVELRCDPISGHTALYWYRQSLGQGLEFLIYFQGNSAPDKSGLPSDRFSAERTGGSVSTLTIQRTQQEDSAVYLCASSLELAGGDTQYFGPGTRLTVL.

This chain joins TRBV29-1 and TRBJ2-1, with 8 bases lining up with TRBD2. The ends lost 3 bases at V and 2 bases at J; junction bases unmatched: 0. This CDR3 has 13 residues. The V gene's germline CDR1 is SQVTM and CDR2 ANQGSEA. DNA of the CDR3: TGCAGCGTTGAGCGGGAGGCCTACAATGAGCAGTTCTTC. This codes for CSVEREAYNEQFF.

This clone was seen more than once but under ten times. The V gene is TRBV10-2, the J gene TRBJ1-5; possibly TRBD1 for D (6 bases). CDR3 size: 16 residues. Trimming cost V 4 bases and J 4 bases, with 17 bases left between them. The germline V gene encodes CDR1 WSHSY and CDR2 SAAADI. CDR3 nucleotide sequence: TGCGCCAGCAGTGGCCCGGGGGCAGAAATAAATCAGCCCCAGCATTTT. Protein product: CASSGPGAEINQPQHF.

As DNA, the CDR3 is TGTGCCAGCAGTTTTGAGGGGGGGGAGCTGTTTTTT. It encodes CASSFEGGELFF. The chain recombines TRBV12-3 or TRBV12-4 with TRBJ2-2; D may match TRBD1 or TRBD2 (5 bases each). V was pared by 3 bases and J by 8 bases, with 7 bases between. This CDR3 contains 12 residues.

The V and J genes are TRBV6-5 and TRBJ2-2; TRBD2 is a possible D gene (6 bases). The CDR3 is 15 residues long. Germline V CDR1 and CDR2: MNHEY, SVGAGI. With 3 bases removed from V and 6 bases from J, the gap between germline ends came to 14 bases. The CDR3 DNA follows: TGTGCCAGCAGTTATGGGGGGTCTAGGTCCGGGGAGCTGTTTTTT. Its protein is CASSYGGSRSGELFF.

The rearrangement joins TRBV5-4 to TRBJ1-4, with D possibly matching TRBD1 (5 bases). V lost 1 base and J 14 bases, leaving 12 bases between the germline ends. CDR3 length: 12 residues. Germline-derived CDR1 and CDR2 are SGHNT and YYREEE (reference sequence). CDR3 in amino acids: CASSLSGRGLFF. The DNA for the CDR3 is TGTGCCAGCAGCTTGTCAGGGAGAGGTCTGTTTTTT.

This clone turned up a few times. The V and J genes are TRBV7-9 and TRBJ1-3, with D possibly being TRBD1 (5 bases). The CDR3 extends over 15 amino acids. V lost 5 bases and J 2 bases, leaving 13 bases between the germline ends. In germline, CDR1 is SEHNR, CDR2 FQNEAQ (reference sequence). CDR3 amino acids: CASSPVETAGNTIYF. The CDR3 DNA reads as TGTGCCAGCAGCCCAGTGGAGACAGCTGGAAACACCATATATTTT.

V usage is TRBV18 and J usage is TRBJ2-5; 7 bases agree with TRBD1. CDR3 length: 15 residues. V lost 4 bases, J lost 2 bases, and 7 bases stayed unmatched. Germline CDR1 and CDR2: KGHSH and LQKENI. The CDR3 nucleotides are TGTGCCAGCTCACTCAGACAACAGGGGCAAGAGACCCAGTACTTC. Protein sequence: CASSLRQQGQETQYF.

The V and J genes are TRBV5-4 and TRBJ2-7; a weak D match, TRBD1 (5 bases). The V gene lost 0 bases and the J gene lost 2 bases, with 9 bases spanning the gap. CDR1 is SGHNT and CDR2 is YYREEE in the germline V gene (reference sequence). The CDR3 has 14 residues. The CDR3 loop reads CASSLAQGTYEQYF. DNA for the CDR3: TGTGCCAGCAGCTTGGCGCAGGGAACCTACGAGCAGTACTTC. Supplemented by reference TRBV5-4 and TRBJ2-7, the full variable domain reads ETGVTQSPTHLIKTRGQQVTLRCSSQSGHNTVSWYQQALGQGPQFIFQYYREEENGRGNFPPRFSGLQFPNYSSELNVNALELDDSALYLCASSLAQGTYEQYFGPGTRLTVT.